Following are 28 T cell receptor beta chains from one sample sequenced in a study of shared clonotypes between healthy human individuals. Sequenced by immunoSEQ multiplex PCR; TCRdb stores in-frame clones only, minus some. The sample lists roughly 2.4 million clones; more than 90% were seen once. What was sequenced was naive CD4+ T cells sorted from blood. Documented subset: CD45RA+ positively selected. These receptors all come from a man aged 18 to 35 in good health.

The chain recombines TRBV2 with TRBJ1-1, with D unresolved. CDR1 and CDR2 (germline): SNHLY, FYNNEI. V lost 1 base and J 3 bases, leaving 9 bases between the germline ends. The CDR3 is 14 residues long. The CDR3 DNA is TGTGCCAGCAGTGAAGTAGTGGCGGACACTGAAGCTTTCTTT. Its protein product is CASSEVVADTEAFF.

The J gene is TRBJ1-6, the V gene TRBV28; possibly TRBD1 for D (5 bases). V was cut by 5 bases and J by 13 bases, with 15 bases left in between. Germline CDR1 is MDHEN and CDR2 is SYDVKM. CDR3 length equals 13 residues. The CDR3 sequence: CASSRERGAPLHF. CDR3 DNA: TGTGCCAGCAGTCGTGAGAGGGGAGCCCCCCTCCACTTT. Looking up the rest from reference TRBV28 and TRBJ1-6 gives the full variable domain: DVKVTQSSRYLVKRTGEKVFLECVQDMDHENMFWYRQDPGLGLRLIYFSYDVKMKEKGDIPEGYSVSREKKERFSLILESASTNQTSMYLCASSRERGAPLHFGNGTRLTVT.

The count of this clone is one. V and J are TRBV7-9 and TRBJ2-7, with D possibly TRBD1 on 5 matching bases. The CDR3 sequence is 12 residues long. CDR1 is SEHNR, CDR2 FQNEAQ, per germline (reference sequence). V was clipped by 1 base and J by 13 bases, with 14 bases between them. CDR3 residues: CASSLGSRQGYF. The CDR3 region has the DNA TGTGCCAGCAGCTTAGGTTCCCGGCAGGGCTACTTC. The whole variable domain, filled in from reference TRBV7-9 and TRBJ2-7, reads DTGVSQNPRHKITKRGQNVTFRCDPISEHNRLYWYRQTLGQGPEFLTYFQNEAQLEKSRLLSDRFSAERPKGSFSTLEIQRTEQGDSAMYLCASSLGSRQGYFGPGTRLTVT.

For this clone: The sample has other DNA sequences that encode this CDR3 too. The chain combines TRBV6-5 with TRBJ1-2; TRBD1 agrees at 7 bases. This CDR3 comprises 14 residues. J gave up 0 bases and V 4 bases, and 2 bases lay outside the gene matches. The V gene's germline CDR1 is MNHEY and CDR2 SVGAGI. In DNA, the CDR3 is TGTGCCAGCAGTTTTCAGGGGGCTAACTATGGCTACACCTTC. Its protein product is CASSFQGANYGYTF.

The chain is built from TRBV10-3 and TRBJ2-4; 7 bases map to TRBD1. V dropped 6 bases and J dropped 0; count of bases not matched to a gene: 14. Germline CDR1 ENHRY, CDR2 SYGVKD. This CDR3 region has 18 residues. The CDR3 DNA reads as TGTGCCATCAGGGCGGACGGACAGGTCGCTTTAGCCAAAAACATTCAGTACTTC. Translated, it gives CAIRADGQVALAKNIQYF.

This chain uses TRBV5-1 with TRBJ1-5; D gene unclear. This CDR3 comprises 16 residues. Trimming stripped 0 bases from V and 0 bases from J, with 10 bases between. The V gene's germline CDR1 is SGHRS and CDR2 YFSETQ. The CDR3 coding sequence is TGCGCCAGCAGCTTGGCAGCCAGTCCTAGCAATCAGCCCCAGCATTTT. Translating it yields CASSLAASPSNQPQHF.

This clone was detected once. The chain links TRBV6-1 to TRBJ1-1; no definite D call. CDR1 is MNHNS, CDR2 SASEGT, per germline. V lost 2 bases and J 4 bases, leaving 5 bases between the germline ends. The CDR3 contains 12 residues. The CDR3 nucleotides are TGTGCCAGCAGTGAACAGCTCACTGAAGCTTTCTTT. The encoded protein is CASSEQLTEAFF.

V gene TRBV7-3 combines with J gene TRBJ2-3, with TRBD1 matching over 9 bases. The CDR3 runs 13 residues. Germline loops: CDR1 SGHTA, CDR2 FQGTGA. The trim removed 3 bases at V and 15 bases at J, leaving 10 bases unmatched. CDR3 sequence reads: CASSFSPGQGKYF. The CDR3 coding sequence is TGTGCCAGCAGCTTTTCGCCGGGACAGGGAAAATATTTT.

The chain is built from TRBV10-1 and TRBJ1-1, with unresolved D. V was clipped by 5 bases and J by 4 bases, with 23 bases between them. CDR1 is WNHNN and CDR2 is SYGVQD in the germline V gene (reference sequence). The CDR3 is 17 amino acids. The CDR3, as DNA: TGCGCCAGCAGTCCGGACTCAGAATTATATCGCCCCACTGAAGCTTTCTTT. Translating it yields CASSPDSELYRPTEAFF.

This chain links TRBV11-2 with TRBJ2-7; TRBD1 matches at 9 bases. With V trimmed by 2 bases and J by 4 bases, 9 bases remained unmatched. Germline loops: CDR1 SGHAT, CDR2 FQNNGV. This CDR3 comprises 16 residues. This CDR3 is CASSLTGGTKTYEQYF. Written as DNA, the CDR3 is TGTGCCAGCAGCTTAACAGGGGGCACCAAAACTTACGAGCAGTACTTC.

The chain couples TRBV7-2 to TRBJ1-2; 8 bases align to TRBD1. The CDR3 contains 13 residues. Germline V lookup: CDR1 SGHTA, CDR2 FQGNSA. Trimming removed 0 bases from V and 6 bases from J; junction bases left unmatched: 0. In DNA, the CDR3 is TGTGCCAGCAGCTTAGCGACAGGGGATGGCTACACCTTC. Protein product: CASSLATGDGYTF. Combining the CDR3 with reference TRBV7-2 and TRBJ1-2 gives the whole variable domain GAGVSQSPSNKVTEKGKDVELRCDPISGHTALYWYRQSLGQGLEFLIYFQGNSAPDKSGLPSDRFSAERTGGSVSTLTIQRTQQEDSAVYLCASSLATGDGYTFGSGTRLTVV.

V and J are TRBV5-1 and TRBJ2-7; 9 nucleotides match TRBD2. CDR3 length equals 13 residues. J was trimmed by 5 bases and V by 2 bases; bases with no gene match: 2. Per germline, CDR1 SGHRS and CDR2 YFSETQ. The CDR3 sequence: CASSFGGRDEQYF. CDR3 nucleotides: TGCGCCAGCAGCTTCGGCGGGAGGGACGAGCAGTACTTC.

This clone was seen a single time. The chain is built from TRBV7-2 and TRBJ2-1; TRBD2 might be the D (5 bases). Trimming pared 3 bases from V and 3 bases from J, leaving 6 bases between. The CDR3 sequence is 13 residues long. Germline V gives CDR1 SGHTA, CDR2 FQGNSA. Here the CDR3 reads CASSFGVYNEQFF. CDR3 coding DNA: TGTGCCAGCAGCTTCGGGGTCTACAATGAGCAGTTCTTC.

This rearrangement joins TRBV9 to TRBJ2-7; 13 bases fit TRBD2. The junction had 7 bases not matched to a gene; V was cut back by 1 base and J by 6 bases. Germline CDR1 SGDLS, CDR2 YYNGEE. This CDR3 is built from 16 residues. For the CDR3, the DNA is TGTGCCAGCAGCGTAACCGCCGGGACTAGCGGGATCGAGCAGTACTTC. It translates to CASSVTAGTSGIEQYF.

The chain links TRBV15 to TRBJ2-1, with D perhaps matching TRBD1 (5 bases). This CDR3 is 15 amino acids long. Trimming removed 0 bases at V and 7 bases at J, with 13 bases between. Germline assignment: CDR1 LNHNV and CDR2 YYDKDF (reference sequence). The CDR3 protein is CATSRDMGRWNEQFF. CDR3 DNA sequence: TGTGCCACCAGCAGAGATATGGGGCGGTGGAATGAGCAGTTCTTC.

This clone was observed a single time. The genes are TRBV5-1 and TRBJ1-1, with 7 bases identical to TRBD1. V lost 4 bases and J lost 1; bases outside the gene matches: 7. CDR3 length: 15 amino acids. Germline V gives CDR1 SGHRS, CDR2 YFSETQ. CDR3 protein: CASSTTGEGNTEAFF. As DNA, the CDR3 is TGCGCCAGCAGCACAACAGGGGAGGGGAACACTGAAGCTTTCTTT.

The V gene is TRBV7-9, the J gene TRBJ2-5; D not certain. CDR1 is SEHNR, CDR2 FQNEAQ, per germline (reference sequence). The CDR3 runs to 13 residues. V lost 3 bases, J lost 7 bases, and 12 bases lay in between. The CDR3 is CASSLDDQTTQYF. In DNA, the CDR3 is TGTGCCAGCAGCTTGGACGATCAAACGACCCAGTACTTC.

For this clone: At the DNA level, this CDR3 is encoded by other sequences in the same sample as well. The CDR3 spells CASSEGASSYNEQFF. The DNA of the CDR3 is TGTGCCAGCAGTGAAGGGGCGAGCTCCTACAATGAGCAGTTCTTC. The V call is TRBV6-1, the J call TRBJ2-1; no firm D call. The CDR3 runs to 15 residues. Germline-derived CDR1 and CDR2 are MNHNS and SASEGT. With 1 base removed from V and 0 bases from J, the gap between germline ends came to 7 bases.

V gene TRBV7-9 combines with J gene TRBJ2-7, with TRBD1 identical over 7 bases. Looked up from germline, CDR1 is SEHNR and CDR2 is FQNEAQ (reference sequence). CDR3 length: 16 amino acids. The J segment lost 5 bases and the V segment lost 1 base, leaving 11 bases of the junction unmatched. The CDR3 region has the DNA TGTGCCAGCAGCTTAGTCTTAATCGGTACAGGGGACGAGCAGTACTTC. It yields the protein CASSLVLIGTGDEQYF. The full variable domain, in which reference TRBV7-9 and TRBJ2-7 provide the parts outside the CDR3, is DTGVSQNPRHKITKRGQNVTFRCDPISEHNRLYWYRQTLGQGPEFLTYFQNEAQLEKSRLLSDRFSAERPKGSFSTLEIQRTEQGDSAMYLCASSLVLIGTGDEQYFGPGTRLTVT.

The chain combines TRBV7-2 with TRBJ2-2, with D possibly TRBD2 on 7 matching bases. Trimming left V 7 bases short and J 4 bases short, with 19 bases between. Germline CDR1 SGHTA, CDR2 FQGNSA. The CDR3 totals 16 residues. CDR3 DNA: TGTGCCAGCACCAACCCCATGGGGGGGCGCACCGGGGAGCTGTTTTTT. This codes for CASTNPMGGRTGELFF.

The chain uses TRBV27 and TRBJ2-2; D is unresolved. The V gene lost 5 bases and the J gene lost 1 base, with 8 bases spanning the gap. The length of the CDR3 is 14 residues. Germline V gene data show CDR1 as MNHEY and CDR2 as SMNVEV (reference sequence). CDR3 nucleotides: TGTGCCAGCAGTCTCCGGCGGAACACCGGGGAGCTGTTTTTT. Its translation is CASSLRRNTGELFF.

V and J are TRBV5-1 and TRBJ2-2; D might be TRBD2 (6 bases). CDR3 length: 15 amino acids. V gave up 1 base and J gave up 8 bases, with 15 bases separating them. Germline CDR1 reads SGHRS; CDR2 reads YFSETQ. The CDR3 nucleotides are TGCGCCAGCAGCTTGCAAGCGGGTTCAGTGGGGGAGCTGTTTTTT. Translating it yields CASSLQAGSVGELFF. Supplemented by reference TRBV5-1 and TRBJ2-2, the full variable domain reads KAGVTQTPRYLIKTRGQQVTLSCSPISGHRSVSWYQQTPGQGLQFLFEYFSETQRNKGNFPGRFSGRQFSNSRSEMNVSTLELGDSALYLCASSLQAGSVGELFFGEGSRLTVL.

In regard to this clone: This specimen includes other DNA sequences encoding the same CDR3. This chain uses TRBV11-3 with TRBJ1-1; D unresolved. The ends were cut back, 6 bases at V and 1 base at J, with 9 bases in the middle. This CDR3 region has 13 residues. From germline, CDR1 is SGHNT and CDR2 YENEEA. CDR3 amino acids: CASSLEGNTEAFF. CDR3 in DNA: TGTGCCAGCAGTCTAGAGGGGAACACTGAAGCTTTCTTT.

The chain carries TRBV28 and TRBJ1-5, with D uncertain. The CDR3 covers 15 residues. The V and J ends lost 6 bases and 1 base respectively, with 13 bases between them. Germline CDR1 and CDR2: MDHEN and SYDVKM. The CDR3 region is CASRTVVQSNQPQHF. The CDR3 nucleotides read TGTGCCAGCAGGACGGTGGTGCAGAGCAATCAGCCCCAGCATTTT.

This clone was seen once. J is TRBJ2-1 and V is TRBV4-1; 7 bases fit TRBD1. CDR1 and CDR2 from the germline V gene are MGHRA and YSYEKL. This CDR3 is built from 17 residues. Losses at the gene ends were 2 bases for V and 0 bases for J; bases not matched to a gene: 7. CDR3 nucleotide sequence: TGCGCCAGCAGCCAACCGGGGACAGCGAGCTCCTACAATGAGCAGTTCTTC. Protein product: CASSQPGTASSYNEQFF.

The chain uses TRBV10-1 and TRBJ2-7, with a tentative D call TRBD2 (6 bases). There are 13 residues in the CDR3. From germline, CDR1 is WNHNN and CDR2 SYGVQD (reference sequence). Trimming took 4 bases from V and 4 from J, leaving 11 bases between them. The CDR3 protein is CASSAGVPYEQYF. CDR3 sequence (DNA): TGCGCCAGCAGTGCGGGGGTACCTTACGAGCAGTACTTC.

The chain employs TRBV5-1 and TRBJ2-5; no clear D. This CDR3 region has 15 residues. V dropped 0 bases and J dropped 3 bases, with 12 bases sitting between them. Germline CDR1 reads SGHRS; CDR2 reads YFSETQ. The CDR3 is CASSLGDRAKETQYF. CDR3 nucleotides: TGCGCCAGCAGCTTGGGCGACCGGGCGAAAGAGACCCAGTACTTC.

The gene calls are TRBV5-1 and TRBJ2-5, with D perhaps being TRBD1 or TRBD2 (5 bases each). Germline CDR1 is SGHRS and CDR2 is YFSETQ. CDR3 length equals 15 residues. V was pared by 3 bases and J by 1 base, with 13 bases between. CDR3 DNA: TGCGCCAGCAGCTCCCTTCCGGGGACCCAAGAGACCCAGTACTTC. It encodes CASSSLPGTQETQYF.